This T cell receptor (beta chain) was recorded in a study of T cell changes during pregnancy in multiple sclerosis. Assay: immunoSEQ multiplex PCR; the TCRdb copy retains only in-frame clones and omits some. In the table there are approximately 65,000 clones, 90% to 97% of which are singletons. The TCR originated in a female donor with multiple sclerosis, enrolled in a pregnancy study. The material sequenced was CD8+ T cells from peripheral blood mononuclear cells, taken after pregnancy.

The CDR3 loop is CARSLESNQPQHF. The CDR3, as DNA: TGTGCCAGAAGCTTAGAGAGCAATCAGCCCCAGCATTTT. The V and J genes are TRBV5-3 and TRBJ1-5; D is undetermined. TRBV5-3 counts as an open reading frame of uncertain function. This CDR3 is 13 amino acids long. Trimming cost V 2 bases and J 1 base, with 4 bases left between them.